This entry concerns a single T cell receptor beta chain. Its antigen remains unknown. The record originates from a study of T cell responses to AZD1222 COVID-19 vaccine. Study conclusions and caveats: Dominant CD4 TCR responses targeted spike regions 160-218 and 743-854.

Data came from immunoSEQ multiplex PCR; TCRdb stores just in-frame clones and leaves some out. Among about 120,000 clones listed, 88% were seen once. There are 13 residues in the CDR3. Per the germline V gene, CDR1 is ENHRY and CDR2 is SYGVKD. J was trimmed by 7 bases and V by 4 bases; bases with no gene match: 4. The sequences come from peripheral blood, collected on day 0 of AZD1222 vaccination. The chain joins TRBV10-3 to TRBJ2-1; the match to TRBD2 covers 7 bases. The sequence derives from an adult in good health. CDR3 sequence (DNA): TGTGCCATCAGTGCTTCGGGGGGAAATGAGCAGTTCTTC. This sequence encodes CAISASGGNEQFF.